This T cell receptor (beta chain) was sequenced during a study of PD-L1 blockade in urothelial cancer. Turning to the study itself: Patients went on atezolizumab in 2014, receiving 1,200 mg intravenously every 3 weeks. Median blood clonality was around 0.086, with 75,000 to 100,000 unique TCRs. Study-level results: Clones that were tumor-associated expanded more in the blood of durable-benefit patients at 3 weeks.

Time point here: peripheral blood 6 weeks after treatment start. Patients' cancers were locally advanced or metastatic urothelial carcinomas. TCRdb's table, derived via immunoSEQ multiplex PCR, lists solely in-frame clones and lacks some. The table lists around 93,000 clones, roughly 80% of them singletons, with approximately 8.4% in the top ten. Germline V gives CDR1 MRHNA, CDR2 SNTAGT. V dropped 2 bases and J dropped 4; count of bases not matched to a gene: 9. The CDR3 totals 17 residues. Points on this clone: The antigen is unknown.

Sequenced material: PBMCs, taken around atezolizumab (anti-PD-L1) treatment. The sequence came from an older man with urothelial cancer. The chain links TRBV6-4 to TRBJ2-3, with TRBD2 matching over 10 bases. The CDR3 is CASSDPASGREADTQYF. CDR3 bases: TGTGCCAGCAGTGACCCAGCTAGCGGGAGAGAGGCAGATACGCAGTATTTT.